Sequencing of this T cell receptor beta chain was carried out in a study of blood T cell repertoires in COVID-19. Overall study context: Spain, Italy and the United States supplied samples that represented acute and convalescent COVID-19.

Assay: immunoSEQ multiplex PCR; the TCRdb copy retains only in-frame clones and omits some. The sample records some 200,000 clones, around four fifths being singletons. Germline values: CDR1 GTSNPN, CDR2 SVGIG (reference sequence). CDR3 length equals 12 residues. The J segment lost 8 bases and the V segment lost 5 bases, leaving 2 bases of the junction unmatched. The V gene is TRBV30, the J gene TRBJ1-4; TRBD1 aligns across 10 bases. This clonotype was obtained from an elderly woman with active or convalescent COVID-19. The sequencing sample was made of peripheral blood. CDR3 nucleotide sequence: TGTGCCTGGGGGGACAGGGGAGAAAAACTGTTTTTT. Translating gives CAWGDRGEKLFF.